This T cell receptor (beta chain) appears in the sequencing data of a study of blood T cell repertoires in COVID-19. Study as a whole: The study drew acute and convalescent COVID-19 samples from the United States, Italy and Spain. Nucleic acid was either cDNA or gDNA, and it came from T cells, B-cell-depleted T cells, or PBMCs.

Profiling relied on immunoSEQ multiplex PCR, and the TCRdb table lists in-frame clones only, not all of them. The sample includes fewer than 75,000 clones, roughly nine tenths of them seen just once. CDR3 length: 13 residues. The germline gives CDR1 SGHDT, CDR2 YYEEEE. The germline V and J ends were trimmed by 0 bases and 6 bases, with 6 bases remaining between them. This chain connects TRBV5-6 to TRBJ2-2; no clear D. This TCR derives from a man in his forties or fifties with active COVID-19. Source material: peripheral blood. The CDR3 bases are TGTGCCAGCAGCTTGGGTGAGGCCGGGGAGCTGTTTTTT. As protein: CASSLGEAGELFF.